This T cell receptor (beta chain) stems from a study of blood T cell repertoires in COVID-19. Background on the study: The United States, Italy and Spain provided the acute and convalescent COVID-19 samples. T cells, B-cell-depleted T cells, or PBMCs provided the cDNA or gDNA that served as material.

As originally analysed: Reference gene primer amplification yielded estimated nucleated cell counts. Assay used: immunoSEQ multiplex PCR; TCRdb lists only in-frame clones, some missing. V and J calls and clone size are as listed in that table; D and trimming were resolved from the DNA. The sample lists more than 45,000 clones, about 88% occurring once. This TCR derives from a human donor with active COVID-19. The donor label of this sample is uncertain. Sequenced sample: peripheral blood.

CDR3 residues: CASSYQQGTNSPLHF. The DNA of the CDR3 is TGTGCCAGCAGTTACCAACAGGGTACGAATTCACCCCTCCACTTT. The chain carries TRBV6-2 or TRBV6-3 and TRBJ1-6; perhaps TRBD1 as D (6 bases). V lost 2 bases to trimming and J lost 7 bases, with 12 bases between them. Germline assignment: CDR1 MNHEY and CDR2 SVGEGT. The CDR3 contains 15 residues.